A single sample is the source of the 23 T cell receptor beta chains below, sequenced in a study of spatial heterogeneity in lung cancer. Using its own MiXCR run on the 5' RACE reads, TCRdb lists one record per CDR3 protein. The repertoire includes 40,000 to 45,000 distinct CDR3 sequences, about 13% of them detected once, and 55% to 60% sits in the top ten. Stated time point: sample taken at primary tumor resection. Here the sequenced sample was PBMCs, taken at surgery. These receptors came from a male donor with early-stage non-small cell lung cancer.

V gene TRBV5-4 combines with J gene TRBJ2-7, with 8 nucleotides matching TRBD2. Germline trimming cut 0 bases from V and 7 bases from J; bases unmatched to any gene: 6. The CDR3 runs to 14 residues. Germline V gene lookup returns CDR1 SGHNT and CDR2 YYREEE (reference sequence). The CDR3 spells CASSLGTSPREQYF. CDR3 nucleotides: TGTGCCAGCAGCTTGGGGACTAGCCCTAGGGAGCAGTACTTC.

This clonotype was detected many times. The V and J genes are TRBV5-1 and TRBJ1-1, with 9 bases lining up with TRBD1. The CDR3 is made up of 16 amino acids. The V gene's germline CDR1 is SGHRS and CDR2 YFSETQ. Losses at the gene ends were 4 bases for V and 5 bases for J; bases not matched to a gene: 12. The CDR3 loop reads CASSLWDREWRTEAFF. The CDR3 DNA reads as TGCGCCAGCAGCCTTTGGGACAGGGAATGGAGGACTGAAGCTTTCTTT.

This chain uses TRBV7-2 with TRBJ1-2; D perhaps matches TRBD1 (5 bases). The CDR3 length is 13 residues. Germline V gives CDR1 SGHTA, CDR2 FQGNSA. V shed 5 bases and J shed 8 bases, with 15 bases lying between them. CDR3 amino acids: CASSVGATQGYTF. CDR3 DNA sequence: TGTGCCAGCAGCGTAGGGGCGACTCAGGGCTACACCTTC.

This clonotype occurred a few times. This chain uses TRBV15 with TRBJ2-1; D gene unclear. Looked up from germline, CDR1 is LNHNV and CDR2 is YYDKDF (reference sequence). Trimming removed 5 bases from V and 4 bases from J, with 6 bases in between. The CDR3 loop spans 12 amino acids. In DNA form, the CDR3 reads TGTGCCACCAGCCCCGGATACAATGAGCAGTTCTTC. Translation gives CATSPGYNEQFF.

The chain uses TRBV10-3 and TRBJ2-4; D perhaps matches TRBD2 (6 bases). In germline, CDR1 is ENHRY, CDR2 SYGVKD. The CDR3 spans 15 residues. V lost 4 bases and J lost 3, with 13 bases in between. The CDR3 is CAISATGSGKNIQYF. CDR3 sequence (DNA): TGTGCCATCAGTGCTACCGGGAGTGGCAAAAACATTCAGTACTTC.

This chain uses TRBV9 with TRBJ1-3; D remains ambiguous. The CDR3 runs 15 residues. CDR1 SGDLS and CDR2 YYNGEE come from the germline V gene. Trimming cost V 3 bases and J 0 bases, with 10 bases left between them. The CDR3 DNA sequence: TGTGCCAGCAGCGCCCGACCGAGCTCTGGAAACACCATATATTTT. Protein product: CASSARPSSGNTIYF.

This clonotype was detected a few times. The gene calls are TRBV4-2 and TRBJ1-2; perhaps TRBD1 as D (5 bases). Trimming pared 4 bases from V and 4 bases from J, leaving 19 bases between. CDR3 size: 16 residues. Germline lookup yields CDR1 LGHNA and CDR2 YNFKEQ. In DNA form, the CDR3 reads TGTGCCAGCAGCCCGCTAACAGGCGCTCAAGTCTATGGCTACACCTTC. Protein sequence: CASSPLTGAQVYGYTF.

The chain couples TRBV10-3 to TRBJ2-5, with 14 bases identical to TRBD2. Germline assignment: CDR1 ENHRY and CDR2 SYGVKD. Germline trimming cut 5 bases from V and 5 bases from J; bases unmatched to any gene: 7. The CDR3 totals 16 residues. The CDR3 DNA reads as TGTGCCATCAGTATGACTAGCGGGGGGGCCGGTGAGACCCAGTACTTC. It translates to CAISMTSGGAGETQYF.

V is TRBV5-6 and J is TRBJ1-6; no clear D. In germline, CDR1 is SGHDT, CDR2 YYEEEE. The CDR3 contains 13 residues. The V end was cut by 4 bases, the J end by 4 bases, with 6 bases between. CDR3 sequence: CASSRMYNSPLHF. The CDR3 coding sequence is TGTGCCAGCAGCCGGATGTATAATTCACCCCTCCACTTT.

The table lists this clonotype with many counts. The chain recombines TRBV30 with TRBJ2-2; possible D gene TRBD1, 6 bases. From germline, CDR1 is GTSNPN and CDR2 SVGIG (reference sequence). The CDR3 loop spans 14 amino acids. V lost 3 bases, J lost 4 bases, and 12 bases lay in between. The CDR3 DNA reads TGTGCCTGGAGCCGGGACATCGGCACCGGGGAGCTGTTTTTT. Protein sequence: CAWSRDIGTGELFF.

This clonotype was seen a handful of times. The junction departs from germline at one end; a sequencing error may be responsible. The J gene is TRBJ1-5, the V gene TRBV18, with a possible D match to TRBD1 (6 bases). Germline lookup yields CDR1 KGHSH and CDR2 LQKENI. This CDR3 has 16 residues. The CDR3 sequence: CASSPFDRTAHQPQHF. For the CDR3, the DNA is TGTGCCAGTTCACCTTTCGACAGGACAGCCCATCAGCCCCAGCATTTT.

This clonotype was found a few times. The rearrangement links TRBV3-1 to TRBJ1-5; 9 positions match TRBD1. V shed 0 bases and J 6 bases; nucleotides not matched to a gene: 6. CDR1 and CDR2 (germline): LGHDT, YNNKEL (reference sequence). CDR3 size: 16 residues. The CDR3 nucleotides read TGTGCCAGCAGCCAAGATCCAACAGGGGGCACTCAGCCCCAGCATTTT. Its translation is CASSQDPTGGTQPQHF.

This chain uses TRBV27 with TRBJ2-2; unclear D gene. Germline-derived CDR1 and CDR2 are MNHEY and SMNVEV (reference sequence). This CDR3 contains 13 residues. Trimming left V 4 bases short and J 4 bases short, with 7 bases between. As DNA, the CDR3 is TGTGCCAGCAGTTCCCAACTCACCGGGGAGCTGTTTTTT. Amino acids: CASSSQLTGELFF.

This clonotype was counted only a few times. CDR3: CSASYRELTDTQYF. The DNA of the CDR3 is TGCAGTGCTAGCTACAGGGAGCTAACAGATACGCAGTATTTT. V and J are TRBV20-1 and TRBJ2-3; D might be TRBD1 (6 bases). The germline CDR1 and CDR2 sequences are DFQATT and SNEGSKA (reference sequence). This CDR3 has 14 residues. V gave up 3 bases and J gave up 3 bases, with 13 bases separating them.

The J gene is TRBJ2-7, the V gene TRBV20-1; D might be TRBD2 (6 bases). Per germline, CDR1 DFQATT and CDR2 SNEGSKA (reference sequence). CDR3 length equals 14 residues. V lost 0 bases and J 0 bases, leaving 9 bases between the germline ends. The CDR3 spells CSARESGSSYEQYF. Here the CDR3 DNA reads TGCAGTGCTAGAGAGAGCGGGTCCTCCTACGAGCAGTACTTC.

This chain links TRBV6-2 or TRBV6-3 with TRBJ1-5; D is perhaps TRBD1 (6 bases). Germline lookup yields CDR1 MNHEY and CDR2 SVGEGT. The germline V and J ends were trimmed by 2 bases and 2 bases, with 22 bases remaining between them. The CDR3 extends over 19 amino acids. The CDR3 nucleotides read TGTGCCAGCAGTTACGAAGGGTCAAAGGGGGGGATCGGCAATCAGCCCCAGCATTTT. Translated, it gives CASSYEGSKGGIGNQPQHF.

This clonotype is medium-sized. V is TRBV29-1 and J is TRBJ2-1; 10 bases align to TRBD1. Trimming at V came to 3 bases and at J to 8 bases, leaving 10 bases not matched to a gene. Per germline, CDR1 SQVTM and CDR2 ANQGSEA. The length of the CDR3 is 15 residues. CDR3 bases: TGCAGCGTTGATGGGACAGGGGATAATTGGGATGAGCAGTTCTTC. Amino acids: CSVDGTGDNWDEQFF.

This clonotype has at least ten counts. The CDR3 sequence: CAISESGTYNSPLHF. The CDR3 DNA sequence: TGTGCCATCAGTGAGTCGGGGACATATAATTCACCCCTCCACTTT. The chain recombines TRBV10-3 with TRBJ1-6, with a weak D call TRBD1 (6 bases). This CDR3 comprises 15 residues. Per the germline V gene, CDR1 is ENHRY and CDR2 is SYGVKD. Trimming removed 0 bases at V and 4 bases at J, with 7 bases between.

The J gene is TRBJ2-5, the V gene TRBV29-1, with D possibly being TRBD1 (6 bases). Germline V gives CDR1 SQVTM, CDR2 ANQGSEA. The CDR3 loop spans 12 amino acids. Trimming removed 7 bases from V and 5 bases from J, with 14 bases in between. CDR3 amino acids: CSGRGGPETQYF. The CDR3 region has the DNA TGCAGCGGCCGAGGGGGTCCGGAGACCCAGTACTTC.

Remarks on this clonotype: A much more abundant neighbour one base away suggests this may be a read error. J is TRBJ1-6 and V is TRBV6-5; D remains unclear. Looked up from germline, CDR1 is MNHEY and CDR2 is SVGAGI. The CDR3 is 13 residues long. Between the trimmed V and J ends, which lost 6 bases and 11 bases, there was a span of 14 bases. CDR3 residues: CASSLGILTPLHF. The CDR3 nucleotides are TGTGCCAGCAGCCTGGGGATCTTAACACCCCTCCACTTT.

This clonotype was found a few times. V gene TRBV18 combines with J gene TRBJ2-1; D unresolved. Germline V CDR1 and CDR2: KGHSH, LQKENI. V was clipped by 6 bases and J by 8 bases, with 17 bases between them. The CDR3 extends over 14 amino acids. Here the CDR3 reads CASSPPRPADEQFF. The CDR3 region has the DNA TGTGCCAGCTCCCCTCCCCGACCGGCGGATGAGCAGTTCTTC. Full variable domain (rest looked up from reference TRBV18 and TRBJ2-1): NAGVMQNPRHLVRRRGQEARLRCSPMKGHSHVYWYRQLPEEGLKFMVYLQKENIIDESGMPKERFSAEFPKEGPSILRIQQVVRGDSAAYFCASSPPRPADEQFFGPGTRLTVL.

This clonotype was detected a few times. The chain carries TRBV11-2 and TRBJ2-1, with TRBD2 identical over 12 bases. Germline values: CDR1 SGHAT, CDR2 FQNNGV. The CDR3 covers 15 residues. Trimming removed 5 bases from V and 6 bases from J; junction bases left unmatched: 5. The chain's CDR3 is CASSVTSGGFNEQFF. CDR3 nucleotides: TGTGCCAGCAGCGTGACTAGCGGGGGTTTCAATGAGCAGTTCTTC.

This clonotype has only a few counts. The V and J genes are TRBV7-9 and TRBJ2-3; no definite D call. This CDR3 region has 14 residues. Germline CDR1 reads SEHNR; CDR2 reads FQNEAQ (reference sequence). Trimming removed 4 bases from V and 4 bases from J, with 12 bases in between. DNA for the CDR3: TGTGCCAGCAGCTCACCGACTGGTCCAGATACGCAGTATTTT. Translated, it gives CASSSPTGPDTQYF.